A single sample gave rise to the 30 T cell receptor beta chains below, sequenced in a study of T cell responses to AZD1222 COVID-19 vaccine. Assay: immunoSEQ multiplex PCR; the TCRdb copy retains only in-frame clones and omits some. The sample comprises 85,000 to 100,000 clones, 70% to 90% of which are singletons, and just under 6.5% rests with the top ten. The material sequenced was peripheral blood, taken on day 0 of AZD1222 vaccination. The source is an adult in good health.

V gene TRBV30 combines with J gene TRBJ1-1; maybe TRBD1 (6 bases). There are 16 residues in the CDR3. V was cut by 5 bases and J by 0 bases, with 19 bases left in between. CDR1 is GTSNPN and CDR2 is SVGIG in the germline V gene (reference sequence). In DNA, the CDR3 is TGTGCCTGGTCGGCCCTGGGGGGGCTAGTGAACACTGAAGCTTTCTTT. Residues: CAWSALGGLVNTEAFF.

This clone has just a few counts. The chain combines TRBV5-1 with TRBJ2-1, with 9 bases aligning to TRBD2. In germline, CDR1 is SGHRS, CDR2 YFSETQ. This CDR3 region has 15 residues. The ends lost 6 bases at V and 2 bases at J; junction bases unmatched: 6. CDR3 amino acids: CASTLASGTYNEQFF. The DNA for the CDR3 is TGCGCCAGCACCCTCGCTAGCGGGACCTACAATGAGCAGTTCTTC.

This clone was seen just once. The chain joins TRBV7-2 to TRBJ2-5; D gene uncertain. The CDR3 extends over 12 amino acids. The germline CDR1 and CDR2 sequences are SGHTA and FQGNSA. With 4 bases removed from V and 5 bases from J, the gap between germline ends came to 8 bases. CDR3 nucleotides: TGTGCCAGCAGCTCCTCCAGGGAGACCCAGTACTTC. This codes for CASSSSRETQYF.

This chain links TRBV19 with TRBJ1-1; possible D gene TRBD1, 6 bases. Trimming took 5 bases from V and 1 from J, leaving 11 bases between them. The germline V gene has CDR1 LNHDA and CDR2 SQIVND (reference sequence). The CDR3 totals 14 residues. CDR3 residues: CASSGGQGNTEAFF. CDR3 in DNA: TGTGCCAGTAGTGGGGGGCAGGGGAACACTGAAGCTTTCTTT.

This clone has a count of ten or more. The chain links TRBV4-2 to TRBJ2-2, with 9 bases aligning to TRBD1. CDR3 length equals 15 residues. V lost 1 base and J lost 3; bases outside the gene matches: 0. In germline, CDR1 is LGHNA, CDR2 YNFKEQ. DNA of the CDR3: TGTGCCAGCAGCCAAGGACAGGGGGACACCGGGGAGCTGTTTTTT. Encoded protein: CASSQGQGDTGELFF.

The chain joins TRBV7-9 to TRBJ1-4; tentative D call: TRBD1 (6 bases). With 4 bases removed from V and 7 bases from J, the gap between germline ends came to 19 bases. There are 16 residues in the CDR3. From germline, CDR1 is SEHNR and CDR2 FQNEAQ (reference sequence). The CDR3 sequence: CASSSPTRRGAEKLFF. DNA of the CDR3: TGTGCCAGCAGCTCGCCGACCCGACGGGGGGCTGAAAAACTGTTTTTT.

This clone was picked up one time. The gene calls are TRBV7-9 and TRBJ2-7; D remains ambiguous. V was pared by 2 bases and J by 2 bases, with 10 bases between. The CDR3 runs to 14 residues. The germline V gene has CDR1 SEHNR and CDR2 FQNEAQ (reference sequence). CDR3 sequence: CASSLPGKTYEQYF. Written as DNA, the CDR3 is TGTGCCAGCAGCTTACCAGGCAAAACCTACGAGCAGTACTTC.

The V call is TRBV11-2, the J call TRBJ2-2; no reliable D call. Trimming shortened V by 5 bases and J by 7 bases, and 14 bases separated the two germline ends. This CDR3 region has 14 residues. Germline CDR1 and CDR2: SGHAT and FQNNGV. CDR3 residues: CASSPTMNYGELFF. The CDR3 bases are TGTGCCAGCAGCCCAACTATGAACTACGGGGAGCTGTTTTTT.

The gene calls are TRBV4-3 and TRBJ2-1; 7 bases fit TRBD1. Germline-derived CDR1 and CDR2 are LGHNA and YSLEER. Losses at the gene ends were 0 bases for V and 2 bases for J; bases not matched to a gene: 4. The CDR3 length is 16 residues. The CDR3 region has the DNA TGCGCCAGCAGCCAAGATCAGGGGACAGCCTACAATGAGCAGTTCTTC. It specifies CASSQDQGTAYNEQFF.

V is TRBV6-5 and J is TRBJ1-1, with D maybe TRBD1 (5 bases). Germline V gives CDR1 MNHEY, CDR2 SVGAGI. This CDR3 comprises 15 residues. The germline V and J ends were trimmed by 0 bases and 4 bases, with 12 bases remaining between them. CDR3: CASSYSAGVFTEAFF. The CDR3 DNA reads TGTGCCAGCAGTTACTCCGCGGGGGTGTTCACTGAAGCTTTCTTT.

The V call is TRBV7-2, the J call TRBJ2-1; possibly TRBD2 for D (6 bases). The V end was cut by 5 bases, the J end by 14 bases, with 19 bases between. This CDR3 is 13 amino acids long. Germline assignment: CDR1 SGHTA and CDR2 FQGNSA. CDR3 DNA: TGTGCCAGCAGCATTACCGGGACTGGTGATAAGTTCTTC. It specifies CASSITGTGDKFF.

This chain links TRBV6-5 with TRBJ1-2, with D unresolved. The CDR3 totals 15 residues. The germline gives CDR1 MNHEY, CDR2 SVGAGI. V shed 0 bases and J shed 6 bases, with 14 bases lying between them. CDR3 amino acids: CASSYSIRSDHGYTF. CDR3 bases: TGTGCCAGCAGTTACTCGATTCGGTCCGATCATGGCTACACCTTC.

Here the CDR3 DNA reads TGTGCCAGCAGCTTAGTGGCCGGGAGGCCCGGGGAGACCCAGTACTTC. It encodes CASSLVAGRPGETQYF. The chain carries TRBV7-8 and TRBJ2-5; 7 bases line up with TRBD2. The CDR3 covers 16 residues. Germline values: CDR1 SGHVS, CDR2 FQNEAQ. With V trimmed by 1 base and J by 5 bases, 10 bases remained unmatched.

V and J are TRBV27 and TRBJ2-7, with TRBD1 identical over 10 bases. The CDR3 is 16 amino acids. Germline CDR1 MNHEY, CDR2 SMNVEV (reference sequence). V was pared by 2 bases and J by 5 bases, with 9 bases of the junction left unmatched. CDR3 coding DNA: TGTGCCAGCAGTTTAAGTTGGACAGGGGGGGGGAACGAGCAGTACTTC. Translating gives CASSLSWTGGGNEQYF.

This rearrangement joins TRBV4-1 to TRBJ2-1; 10 bases match TRBD2. V shed 6 bases, J shed 9 bases, and the junction held 8 bases outside the gene matches. The germline CDR1 and CDR2 sequences are MGHRA and YSYEKL. The CDR3 consists of 14 residues. CDR3 loop: CASSPTSGNSEQFF. The CDR3 bases are TGCGCCAGCAGTCCCACTAGCGGGAATAGTGAGCAGTTCTTC.

A few counts support this clone. V and J are TRBV2 and TRBJ2-7, with D possibly TRBD2 on 6 matching bases. The ends were cut back, 6 bases at V and 0 bases at J, with 15 bases in the middle. CDR3 length: 15 residues. In germline, CDR1 is SNHLY, CDR2 FYNNEI. CDR3 DNA: TGTGCCAGCAGGGTGGGACTTCTGAGCTCCTACGAGCAGTACTTC. Translation gives CASRVGLLSSYEQYF.

This rearrangement joins TRBV7-3 to TRBJ2-6; tentatively, D is TRBD2 (6 bases). CDR1 and CDR2 from the germline V gene are SGHTA and FQGTGA. The CDR3 is 17 residues long. The V end was cut by 1 base, the J end by 4 bases, with 14 bases between. This chain's CDR3 is CASSLRGGDSGANVLTF. CDR3 bases: TGTGCCAGCAGCTTAAGAGGCGGGGATTCAGGGGCCAACGTCCTGACTTTC.

The rearrangement joins TRBV7-6 to TRBJ2-1; TRBD2 agrees at 9 bases. The CDR3 is made up of 15 amino acids. CDR1 is SGHVS, CDR2 FNYEAQ, per germline. The J segment lost 2 bases and the V segment lost 7 bases, leaving 6 bases of the junction unmatched. The CDR3 loop reads CASTGRLAAYNEQFF. CDR3 in DNA: TGTGCCAGCACAGGACGACTAGCGGCCTACAATGAGCAGTTCTTC.

This CDR3 is CASSLYLSQAFF. The CDR3 bases are TGTGCCAGCAGTTTGTACCTTTCTCAAGCTTTCTTT. The chain carries TRBV5-5 and TRBJ1-1; D not certain. The ends were cut back, 5 bases at V and 9 bases at J, with 14 bases in the middle. This CDR3 comprises 12 residues. The germline V gene encodes CDR1 SGHKS and CDR2 YYEKEE (reference sequence).

The chain has TRBV30 and TRBJ1-2, with D possibly TRBD1 on 5 matching bases. From germline, CDR1 is GTSNPN and CDR2 SVGIG (reference sequence). Between the trimmed V and J ends, which lost 3 bases and 6 bases, there was a span of 14 bases. The CDR3 has 13 residues. The CDR3 DNA follows: TGTGCCTGGAGATTGGCGGGGCAGCATGGCTACACCTTC. Amino acid sequence: CAWRLAGQHGYTF.

The sample holds one count of this clone. J is TRBJ2-1 and V is TRBV19; 13 bases agree with TRBD2. From germline, CDR1 is LNHDA and CDR2 SQIVND (reference sequence). The CDR3 sequence is 20 residues long. V was pared by 5 bases and J by 0 bases, with 13 bases of the junction left unmatched. The CDR3 is CASSPRTGTSGTHSYNEQFF. The DNA for the CDR3 is TGTGCCAGTAGTCCGCGTACCGGGACTAGCGGGACACACTCCTACAATGAGCAGTTCTTC.

The chain combines TRBV7-2 with TRBJ2-5; 7 bases fit TRBD2. This CDR3 is built from 16 residues. V lost 5 bases and J lost 3; bases outside the gene matches: 12. The germline CDR1 and CDR2 sequences are SGHTA and FQGNSA. The CDR3 DNA is TGTGCCAGCAGCGGGGTGTTTTGGAGCGGGGAAGAGACCCAGTACTTC. Encoded protein: CASSGVFWSGEETQYF.

This rearrangement joins TRBV19 to TRBJ2-4, with TRBD1 matching 9 bases. Per the germline V gene, CDR1 is LNHDA and CDR2 is SQIVND (reference sequence). V was pared by 0 bases and J by 0 bases, with 6 bases of the junction left unmatched. The CDR3 totals 18 residues. The CDR3 sequence: CASSIEGQGQLAKNIQYF. The CDR3 region has the DNA TGTGCCAGTAGTATAGAGGGACAGGGCCAACTAGCCAAAAACATTCAGTACTTC.

This rearrangement joins TRBV11-2 to TRBJ1-2, with no clear D. The CDR3 covers 14 residues. The V end was cut by 0 bases, the J end by 4 bases, with 9 bases between. Germline V gene sequence: CDR1 SGHAT, CDR2 FQNNGV. DNA for the CDR3: TGTGCCAGCAGCTTAGAGAGGCCTTCCTATGGCTACACCTTC. As protein: CASSLERPSYGYTF.

This chain connects TRBV19 to TRBJ2-5, with D unclear. The CDR3 spans 13 residues. V lost 2 bases to trimming and J lost 2 bases, with 6 bases between them. CDR1 and CDR2 (germline): LNHDA, SQIVND (reference sequence). The CDR3 protein is CASSIQTQETQYF. Here the CDR3 DNA reads TGTGCCAGTAGTATACAGACGCAAGAGACCCAGTACTTC.

DNA of the CDR3: TGTGCCAGCAGCCACGGGCCGGGAGCTGGGGCAGATACGCAGTATTTT. This translates into CASSHGPGAGADTQYF. V is TRBV13 and J is TRBJ2-3; a weak D match, TRBD2 (6 bases). The CDR3 length is 16 residues. From germline, CDR1 is PRHDT and CDR2 FYEKMQ (reference sequence). Between the trimmed V and J ends, which lost 5 bases and 4 bases, there was a span of 19 bases.

To note about this clone: The junction does not match germline at one end; this may be a read error. The chain couples TRBV6-2 or TRBV6-3 to TRBJ1-1; 7 bases line up with TRBD1. The germline V gene encodes CDR1 MNHEY and CDR2 SVGEGT. The CDR3 runs to 16 residues. CDR3 in amino acids: CASSYFGTALNSEAFF. In DNA, the CDR3 is TGTGCCAGCAGTTACTTCGGGACAGCGCTGAACTCTGAAGCTTTCTTT.

V gene TRBV29-1 combines with J gene TRBJ1-2, with 7 nucleotides matching TRBD1. The CDR3 contains 12 residues. The V gene end was trimmed by 7 bases and the J gene end by 8 bases; junction bases not matched to a gene: 10. Germline assignment: CDR1 SQVTM and CDR2 ANQGSEA. The CDR3 reads CSAETGPWGYTF. As DNA, the CDR3 is TGCAGCGCTGAGACAGGGCCCTGGGGCTACACCTTC.

V gene TRBV9 combines with J gene TRBJ1-6; no firm D call. CDR1 is SGDLS, CDR2 YYNGEE, per germline. V shed 4 bases and J shed 10 bases, with 15 bases lying between them. CDR3 length equals 14 residues. This CDR3 is CASSIRASLSPLHF. The CDR3 coding sequence is TGTGCCAGCAGCATCCGGGCCTCATTATCACCCCTCCACTTT.

The chain combines TRBV9 with TRBJ2-2; D perhaps matches TRBD2 (6 bases). The CDR3 runs to 14 residues. Germline CDR1 SGDLS, CDR2 YYNGEE. Trimming took off 2 bases at V and 1 base at J, with 6 bases between the two ends. CDR3 bases: TGTGCCAGCAGCGTTAGCGGGAACACCGGGGAGCTGTTTTTT. It codes for CASSVSGNTGELFF.